What follows is one T cell receptor beta chain and its context. Only in-frame clones appear in the TCRdb table, and some are missing; sequencing was by immunoSEQ multiplex PCR. The data show 150,000 to 200,000 clones, over 85% seen once. The junction had 7 bases not matched to a gene; V was cut back by 5 bases and J by 3 bases. The CDR3 spans 15 residues. The V gene's germline CDR1 is LGHNA and CDR2 YSLEER. The sample belongs to a study of T cell responses to AZD1222 COVID-19 vaccine. The sample was peripheral blood, taken 28 days after the second AZD1222 dose. The chain has TRBV4-3 and TRBJ2-1; 7 positions match TRBD1. The sequence came from an adult who received the AZD1222 COVID-19 vaccine. The CDR3: CASSDRDRGYNEQFF. In DNA, the CDR3 is TGCGCCAGCAGCGACCGGGACAGAGGCTACAATGAGCAGTTCTTC.